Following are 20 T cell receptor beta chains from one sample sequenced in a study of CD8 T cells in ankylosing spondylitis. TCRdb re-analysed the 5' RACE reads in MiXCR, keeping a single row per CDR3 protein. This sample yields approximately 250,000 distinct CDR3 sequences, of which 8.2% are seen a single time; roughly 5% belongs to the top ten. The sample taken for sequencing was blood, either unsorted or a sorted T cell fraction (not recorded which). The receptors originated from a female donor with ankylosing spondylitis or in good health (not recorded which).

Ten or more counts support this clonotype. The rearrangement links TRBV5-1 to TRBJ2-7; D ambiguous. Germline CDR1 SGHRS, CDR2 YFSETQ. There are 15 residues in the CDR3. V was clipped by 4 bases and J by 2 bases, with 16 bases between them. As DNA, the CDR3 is TGCGCCAGCAGCGTCGCAGGTCCCCCTACCTACGAGCAGTACTTC. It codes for CASSVAGPPTYEQYF.

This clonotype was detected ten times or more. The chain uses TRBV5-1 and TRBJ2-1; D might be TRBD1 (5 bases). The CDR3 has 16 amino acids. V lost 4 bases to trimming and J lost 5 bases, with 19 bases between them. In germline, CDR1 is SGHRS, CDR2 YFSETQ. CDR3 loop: CASSPERRGYNNEQFF. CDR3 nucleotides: TGCGCCAGCAGCCCAGAGCGAAGGGGATACAACAATGAGCAGTTCTTC. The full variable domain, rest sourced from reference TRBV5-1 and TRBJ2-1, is KAGVTQTPRYLIKTRGQQVTLSCSPISGHRSVSWYQQTPGQGLQFLFEYFSETQRNKGNFPGRFSGRQFSNSRSEMNVSTLELGDSALYLCASSPERRGYNNEQFFGPGTRLTVL.

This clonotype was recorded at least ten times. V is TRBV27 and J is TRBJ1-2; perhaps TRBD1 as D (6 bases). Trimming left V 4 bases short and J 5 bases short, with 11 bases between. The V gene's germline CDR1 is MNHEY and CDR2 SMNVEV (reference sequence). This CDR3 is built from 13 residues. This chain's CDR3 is CASSWTASYGYTF. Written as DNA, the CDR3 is TGTGCCAGCAGTTGGACAGCTTCTTATGGCTACACCTTC.

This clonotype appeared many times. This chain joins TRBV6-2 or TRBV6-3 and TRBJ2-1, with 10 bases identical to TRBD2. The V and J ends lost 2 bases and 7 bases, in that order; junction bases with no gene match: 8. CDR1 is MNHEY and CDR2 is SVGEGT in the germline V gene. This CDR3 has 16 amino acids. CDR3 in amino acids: CASSYQREGLRNEQFF. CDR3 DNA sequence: TGTGCCAGCAGTTACCAGCGGGAGGGCCTAAGGAATGAGCAGTTCTTC.

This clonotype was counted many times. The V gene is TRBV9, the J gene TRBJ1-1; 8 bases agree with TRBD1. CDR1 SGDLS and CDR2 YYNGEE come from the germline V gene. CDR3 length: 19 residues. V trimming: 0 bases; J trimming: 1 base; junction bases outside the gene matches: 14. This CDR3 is CASSVGFVWQGARNTEAFF. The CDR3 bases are TGTGCCAGCAGCGTAGGGTTTGTTTGGCAGGGGGCGAGGAACACTGAAGCTTTCTTT.

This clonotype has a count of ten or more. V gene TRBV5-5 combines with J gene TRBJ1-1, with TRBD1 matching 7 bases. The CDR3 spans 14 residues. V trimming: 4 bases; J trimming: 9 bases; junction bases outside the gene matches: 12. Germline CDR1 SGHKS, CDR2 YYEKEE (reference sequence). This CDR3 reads CASSPGTAGGKAFF. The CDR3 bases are TGTGCCAGCAGCCCCGGGACAGCCGGGGGGAAAGCTTTCTTT.

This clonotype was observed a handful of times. The CDR3 loop reads CSVTNDRGRTGGELFF. The DNA of the CDR3 is TGCAGCGTGACCAACGACAGGGGGCGTACTGGCGGGGAGCTGTTTTTT. The chain is built from TRBV29-1 and TRBJ2-2; 10 bases fit TRBD1. This CDR3 is 16 amino acids long. The V segment lost 6 bases and the J segment 7 bases; nucleotides outside the gene matches: 14. Germline V gives CDR1 SQVTM, CDR2 ANQGSEA.

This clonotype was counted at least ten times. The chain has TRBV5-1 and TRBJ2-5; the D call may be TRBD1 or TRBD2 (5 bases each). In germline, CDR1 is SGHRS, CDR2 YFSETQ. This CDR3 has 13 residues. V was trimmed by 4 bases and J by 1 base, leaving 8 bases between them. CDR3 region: CASSRDGQETQYF. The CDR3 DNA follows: TGCGCCAGCAGCCGGGACGGCCAAGAGACCCAGTACTTC. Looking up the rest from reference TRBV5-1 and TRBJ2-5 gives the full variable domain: KAGVTQTPRYLIKTRGQQVTLSCSPISGHRSVSWYQQTPGQGLQFLFEYFSETQRNKGNFPGRFSGRQFSNSRSEMNVSTLELGDSALYLCASSRDGQETQYFGPGTRLLVL.

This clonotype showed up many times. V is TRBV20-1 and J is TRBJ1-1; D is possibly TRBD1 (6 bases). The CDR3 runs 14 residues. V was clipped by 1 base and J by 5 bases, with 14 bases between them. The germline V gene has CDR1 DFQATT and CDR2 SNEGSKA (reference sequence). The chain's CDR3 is CSARAGTTRTEAFF. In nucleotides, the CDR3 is TGCAGTGCTAGAGCCGGGACAACGAGAACTGAAGCTTTCTTT.

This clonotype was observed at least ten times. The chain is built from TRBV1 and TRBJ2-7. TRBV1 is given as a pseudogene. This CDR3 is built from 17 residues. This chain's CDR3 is CTSSQLLSFNEDYEQYF. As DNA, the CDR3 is TGCACCAGCAGCCAACTCCTATCTTTCAATGAAGACTACGAGCAGTACTTC.

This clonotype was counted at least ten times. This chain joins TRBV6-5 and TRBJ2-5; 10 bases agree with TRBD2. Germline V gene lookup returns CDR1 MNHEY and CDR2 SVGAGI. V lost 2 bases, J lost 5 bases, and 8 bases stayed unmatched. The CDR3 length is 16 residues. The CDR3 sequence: CASSYMASGSLETQYF. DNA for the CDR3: TGTGCCAGCAGTTACATGGCTAGCGGGAGTTTGGAGACCCAGTACTTC.

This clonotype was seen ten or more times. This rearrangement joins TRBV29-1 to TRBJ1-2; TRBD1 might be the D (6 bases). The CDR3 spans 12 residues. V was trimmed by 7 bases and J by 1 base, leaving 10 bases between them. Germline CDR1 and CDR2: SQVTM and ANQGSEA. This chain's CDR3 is CSGTDDNYGYTF. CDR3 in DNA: TGCAGCGGGACAGACGATAACTATGGCTACACCTTC.

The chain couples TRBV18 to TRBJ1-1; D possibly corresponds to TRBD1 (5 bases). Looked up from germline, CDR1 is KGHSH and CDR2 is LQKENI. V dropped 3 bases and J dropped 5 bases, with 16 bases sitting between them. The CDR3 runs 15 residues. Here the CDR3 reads CASSPTRDLGTEAFF. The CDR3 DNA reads TGTGCCAGCTCACCTACTAGGGACCTAGGGACTGAAGCTTTCTTT.

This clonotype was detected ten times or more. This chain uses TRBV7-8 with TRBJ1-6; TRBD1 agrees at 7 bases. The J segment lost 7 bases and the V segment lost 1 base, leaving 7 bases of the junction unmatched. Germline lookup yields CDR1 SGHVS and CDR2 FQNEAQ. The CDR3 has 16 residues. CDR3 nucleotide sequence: TGTGCCAGCAGCTTAGATAGGGGGCTTTGGAATTCACCCCTCCACTTT. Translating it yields CASSLDRGLWNSPLHF.

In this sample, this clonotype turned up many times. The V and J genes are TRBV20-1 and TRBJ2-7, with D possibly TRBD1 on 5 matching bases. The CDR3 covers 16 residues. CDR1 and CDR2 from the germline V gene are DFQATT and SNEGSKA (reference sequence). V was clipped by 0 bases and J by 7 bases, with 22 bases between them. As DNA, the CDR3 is TGCAGTGCTAGAGACCTTCCGGACCCAGGGTATCGGGAGCAGTACTTC. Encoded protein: CSARDLPDPGYREQYF.

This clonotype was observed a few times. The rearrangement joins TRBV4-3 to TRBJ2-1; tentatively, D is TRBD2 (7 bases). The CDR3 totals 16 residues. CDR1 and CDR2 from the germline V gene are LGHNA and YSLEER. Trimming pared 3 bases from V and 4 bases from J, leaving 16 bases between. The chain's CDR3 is CASSHQGLAVYNEQFF. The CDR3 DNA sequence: TGCGCCAGCAGCCACCAGGGGCTAGCGGTTTACAATGAGCAGTTCTTC.

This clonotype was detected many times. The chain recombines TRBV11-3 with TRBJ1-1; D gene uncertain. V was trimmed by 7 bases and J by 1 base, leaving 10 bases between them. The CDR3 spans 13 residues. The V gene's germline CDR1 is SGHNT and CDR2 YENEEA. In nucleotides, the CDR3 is TGTGCCAGCAAACGAACTCAGAACACTGAAGCTTTCTTT. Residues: CASKRTQNTEAFF.

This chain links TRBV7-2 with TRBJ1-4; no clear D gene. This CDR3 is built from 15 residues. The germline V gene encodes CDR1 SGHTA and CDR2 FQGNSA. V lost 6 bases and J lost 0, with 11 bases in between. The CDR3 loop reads CASSSDGSTNEKLFF. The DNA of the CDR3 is TGTGCCAGCAGTTCGGACGGTTCAACTAATGAAAAACTGTTTTTT.

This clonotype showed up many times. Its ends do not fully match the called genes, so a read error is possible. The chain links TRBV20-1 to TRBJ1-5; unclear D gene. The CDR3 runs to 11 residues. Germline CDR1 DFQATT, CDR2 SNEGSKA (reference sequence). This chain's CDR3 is CSARVGQRQHF. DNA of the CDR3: TGCAGTGCTAGAGTCGGCCAGCGCCAGCATTTT.

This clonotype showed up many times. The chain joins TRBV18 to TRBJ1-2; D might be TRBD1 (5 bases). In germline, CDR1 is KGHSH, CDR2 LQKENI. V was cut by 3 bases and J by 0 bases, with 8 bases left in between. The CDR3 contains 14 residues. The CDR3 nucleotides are TGTGCCAGCTCACCGCAGGGAACTAACTATGGCTACACCTTC. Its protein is CASSPQGTNYGYTF.